What follows describes a single T cell receptor (beta chain). Its target is not known. The CDR3 has 13 residues. The V end was cut by 11 bases, the J end by 2 bases, with 12 bases between. Germline V gene data show CDR1 as MDHEN and CDR2 as SYDVKM. The data are from a study of T cell responses to AZD1222 COVID-19 vaccine. Whole-study findings and limits: Among vaccine-associated CD4 TCRs, coverage spanned spike, with dominance at 160-218 and 743-854. Possibly, clonal diversity was underestimated; donors were largely white British and included more females.

Sequenced by immunoSEQ multiplex PCR; TCRdb stores in-frame clones only, minus some. This sample carries about 200,000 clones, approximately 94% of them seen once, and the ten largest clones take about 1.5%. The origin of this receptor is an adult who received the MenACWY meningococcal vaccine as a control. Sequencing used peripheral blood, obtained 28 days after the second dose of the MenACWY control vaccine. This chain joins TRBV28 and TRBJ2-2; D not resolved. CDR3 amino acids: CAHRRGNTGELFF. The CDR3 DNA reads TGTGCCCATCGCCGCGGCAACACCGGGGAGCTGTTTTTT.